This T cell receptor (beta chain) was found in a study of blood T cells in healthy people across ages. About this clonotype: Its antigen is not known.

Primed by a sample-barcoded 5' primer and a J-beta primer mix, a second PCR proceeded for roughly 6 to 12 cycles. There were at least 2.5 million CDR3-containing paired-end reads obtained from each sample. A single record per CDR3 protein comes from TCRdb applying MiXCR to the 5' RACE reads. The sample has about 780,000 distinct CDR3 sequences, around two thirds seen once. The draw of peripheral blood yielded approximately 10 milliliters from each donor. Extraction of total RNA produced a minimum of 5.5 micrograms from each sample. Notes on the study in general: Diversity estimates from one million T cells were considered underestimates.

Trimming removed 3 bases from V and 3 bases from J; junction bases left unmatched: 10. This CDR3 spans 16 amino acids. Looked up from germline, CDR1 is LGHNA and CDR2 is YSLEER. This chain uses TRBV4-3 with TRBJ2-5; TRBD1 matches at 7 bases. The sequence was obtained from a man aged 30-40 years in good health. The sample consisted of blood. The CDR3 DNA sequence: TGCGCCAGCAGCCATCAGGTGACAGGGTCAGAAGAGACCCAGTACTTC. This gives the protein CASSHQVTGSEETQYF.